The 26 T cell receptor beta chains presented below share a single source sample, sequenced in a study of T cell responses to AZD1222 COVID-19 vaccine. Assay used: immunoSEQ multiplex PCR; TCRdb lists only in-frame clones, some missing. The table lists 150,000 or so clones, approximately 90% of them singletons. The specimen comprised peripheral blood, sampled on day 0 of AZD1222 vaccination. The receptors were sampled from an adult in good health.

The chain recombines TRBV28 with TRBJ1-2; tentatively, D is TRBD1 (5 bases). The V gene lost 8 bases and the J gene lost 2 bases, with 9 bases spanning the gap. The germline V gene has CDR1 MDHEN and CDR2 SYDVKM. This CDR3 contains 12 residues. The DNA for the CDR3 is TGTGCCAGCGGGGGGGGGAACTATGGCTACACCTTC. Amino acids: CASGGGNYGYTF.

This clone was counted once. V usage is TRBV18 and J usage is TRBJ1-2; 8 positions agree with TRBD1. The V gene's germline CDR1 is KGHSH and CDR2 LQKENI. The CDR3 is made up of 13 amino acids. J was trimmed by 7 bases and V by 2 bases; bases with no gene match: 3. The DNA of the CDR3 is TGTGCCAGCTCACCAGAGACAGGGGTTGGCTACACCTTC. Translation: CASSPETGVGYTF. Supplemented by reference TRBV18 and TRBJ1-2, the full variable domain reads NAGVMQNPRHLVRRRGQEARLRCSPMKGHSHVYWYRQLPEEGLKFMVYLQKENIIDESGMPKERFSAEFPKEGPSILRIQQVVRGDSAAYFCASSPETGVGYTFGSGTRLTVV.

V and J are TRBV29-1 and TRBJ2-3; D ambiguous. Germline V gives CDR1 SQVTM, CDR2 ANQGSEA. This CDR3 contains 14 residues. Deletions cut 7 bases from V and 0 bases from J, with 14 bases between. DNA of the CDR3: TGCAGCGGCTTTGACGCACAGAGCACAGATACGCAGTATTTT. Encoded protein: CSGFDAQSTDTQYF.

This rearrangement joins TRBV29-1 to TRBJ2-7; perhaps TRBD1 as D (6 bases). The V end was cut by 4 bases, the J end by 1 base, with 14 bases between. Per the germline V gene, CDR1 is SQVTM and CDR2 is ANQGSEA. The CDR3 extends over 14 amino acids. The CDR3 sequence is CSVADSPGSYEQYF. CDR3 DNA sequence: TGCAGCGTTGCGGACAGCCCCGGGTCCTACGAGCAGTACTTC.

The rearrangement uses TRBV28 and TRBJ1-6; no clear D gene. The CDR3 extends over 13 amino acids. Germline-derived CDR1 and CDR2 are MDHEN and SYDVKM. The chain's CDR3 is CGYGGSYNSPLHF. CDR3 bases: TGTGGGTACGGCGGCTCCTATAATTCACCCCTCCACTTT.

The rearrangement joins TRBV30 to TRBJ2-3, with D perhaps TRBD2 (6 bases). V was trimmed by 2 bases and J by 2 bases, leaving 11 bases between them. CDR3 length: 14 residues. Germline V gene data show CDR1 as GTSNPN and CDR2 as SVGIG (reference sequence). The CDR3 region is CAWSYGGYTDTQYF. Written as DNA, the CDR3 is TGTGCCTGGAGTTACGGGGGATACACAGATACGCAGTATTTT.

The sample holds one count of this clone. V and J are TRBV18 and TRBJ2-6; 8 bases agree with TRBD1. CDR1 KGHSH and CDR2 LQKENI come from the germline V gene. With V trimmed by 6 bases and J by 1 base, 8 bases remained unmatched. CDR3 length: 17 amino acids. The CDR3 sequence: CASSSLGTGSGANVLTF. The CDR3 DNA follows: TGTGCCAGCTCTTCACTCGGGACAGGATCTGGGGCCAACGTCCTGACTTTC.

This clone was seen only once. This chain joins TRBV29-1 and TRBJ2-5, with TRBD2 matching 7 bases. Germline lookup yields CDR1 SQVTM and CDR2 ANQGSEA. The CDR3 consists of 11 residues. V was clipped by 5 bases and J by 4 bases; unmatched bases: 1. CDR3 nucleotide sequence: TGCAGCGTTACGGGGGGAGAGACCCAGTACTTC. Translated: CSVTGGETQYF.

The chain recombines TRBV28 with TRBJ1-6, with unresolved D. The CDR3 runs to 13 residues. With 8 bases removed from V and 14 bases from J, the gap between germline ends came to 19 bases. Germline V CDR1 and CDR2: MDHEN, SYDVKM. The CDR3 loop is CASSLITKVALHF. Written as DNA, the CDR3 is TGTGCCAGCTCCTTGATCACAAAGGTGGCCCTCCACTTT.

The count of this clone is one. This CDR3 is CATSDIYTGTEELQETQYF. The CDR3 nucleotides read TGTGCCACCAGTGATATTTACACCGGGACAGAAGAACTCCAAGAGACCCAGTACTTC. V and J are TRBV24-1 and TRBJ2-5; TRBD1 matches 7 bases. V shed 3 bases and J 1 base; nucleotides not matched to a gene: 16. This CDR3 is 19 amino acids long. In germline, CDR1 is KGHDR, CDR2 SFDVKD.

This sequence joins TRBV18 and TRBJ2-1; tentative D call: TRBD1 (6 bases). Trimming took off 4 bases at V and 6 bases at J, with 16 bases between the two ends. The CDR3 length is 15 residues. Germline loops: CDR1 KGHSH, CDR2 LQKENI. CDR3 DNA: TGTGCCAGCTCACTGGGCCTACAGGGTACCAATGAGCAGTTCTTC. This encodes CASSLGLQGTNEQFF. The complete variable domain, with remaining parts taken from reference TRBV18 and TRBJ2-1, reads NAGVMQNPRHLVRRRGQEARLRCSPMKGHSHVYWYRQLPEEGLKFMVYLQKENIIDESGMPKERFSAEFPKEGPSILRIQQVVRGDSAAYFCASSLGLQGTNEQFFGPGTRLTVL.

CDR3: CAVRDPGVADTQYF. CDR3 bases: TGCGCCGTTAGGGACCCAGGGGTTGCAGATACGCAGTATTTT. The gene calls are TRBV5-1 and TRBJ2-3, with TRBD1 as a possible D gene (6 bases). Looked up from germline, CDR1 is SGHRS and CDR2 is YFSETQ. V lost 10 bases and J 4 bases, leaving 19 bases between the germline ends. CDR3 length: 14 residues. The entire variable domain, with the rest obtained from reference TRBV5-1 and TRBJ2-3, is as follows: KAGVTQTPRYLIKTRGQQVTLSCSPISGHRSVSWYQQTPGQGLQFLFEYFSETQRNKGNFPGRFSGRQFSNSRSEMNVSTLELGDSALYLCAVRDPGVADTQYFGPGTRLTVL.

This clone appeared a single time. V usage is TRBV5-1 and J usage is TRBJ2-3; possibly TRBD2 for D (5 bases). CDR1 is SGHRS, CDR2 YFSETQ, per germline. Trimming took off 0 bases at V and 2 bases at J, with 13 bases between the two ends. The CDR3 has 16 amino acids. The CDR3 coding sequence is TGCGCCAGCAGCTTGGTACTAGGCAGCCTCACAGATACGCAGTATTTT. This gives the protein CASSLVLGSLTDTQYF.

The chain joins TRBV12-3 or TRBV12-4 to TRBJ1-1, with D uncertain. CDR3 length: 13 amino acids. V was cut by 11 bases and J by 0 bases, with 13 bases left in between. The CDR3: CAATGPMNTEAFF. CDR3 sequence (DNA): TGTGCCGCGACCGGGCCAATGAACACTGAAGCTTTCTTT.

The V call is TRBV5-1, the J call TRBJ1-6, with 10 bases aligning to TRBD1. The CDR3 is made up of 15 amino acids. CDR1 and CDR2 (germline): SGHRS, YFSETQ. Unmatched junction bases numbered 5, after V lost 2 bases and J lost 9 bases. CDR3 loop: CASSLDRGRGSPLHF. The CDR3 coding sequence is TGCGCCAGCAGCTTAGACAGGGGGCGCGGTTCACCCCTCCACTTT.

This clone was detected a few times. The chain recombines TRBV6-5 with TRBJ1-4; TRBD1 matches at 8 bases. The trim removed 0 bases at V and 5 bases at J, leaving 5 bases unmatched. The CDR3 runs 16 residues. The germline CDR1 and CDR2 sequences are MNHEY and SVGAGI. Here the CDR3 DNA reads TGTGCCAGCAGTTACTCCCAGGGGGCTGGGAATGAAAAACTGTTTTTT. This sequence encodes CASSYSQGAGNEKLFF.

The chain uses TRBV3-1 (or the pseudogene TRBV3-2) and TRBJ2-2; D not resolved. The CDR3 is 12 residues long. Germline assignment: CDR1 LGHDT and CDR2 YNNKEL (reference sequence). Trimming took 2 bases from V and 10 from J, leaving 8 bases between them. CDR3 sequence (DNA): TGTGCCAGCAGCCAAACCGCTCCGGAGCTGTTTTTT. Protein: CASSQTAPELFF.

J is TRBJ1-2 and V is TRBV3-1 (or the pseudogene TRBV3-2); the match to TRBD1 covers 9 bases. V was pared by 4 bases and J by 3 bases, with 0 bases of the junction left unmatched. Germline V gene lookup returns CDR1 LGHDT and CDR2 YNNKEL (reference sequence). This CDR3 region has 13 residues. CDR3 sequence reads: CASSRTGDYGYTF. Here the CDR3 DNA reads TGTGCCAGCAGCCGGACAGGGGACTATGGCTACACCTTC.

This chain joins TRBV3-1 (or the pseudogene TRBV3-2) and TRBJ2-3; 7 nucleotides agree with TRBD2. The germline V gene has CDR1 LGHDT and CDR2 YNNKEL (reference sequence). Losses at the gene ends were 2 bases for V and 1 base for J; bases not matched to a gene: 9. CDR3 size: 17 residues. CDR3 nucleotides: TGTGCCAGCAGCCAAACGATTAGTGGGGGGGGCACAGATACGCAGTATTTT. Translated, it gives CASSQTISGGGTDTQYF.

The count of this clone is one. The rearrangement joins TRBV30 to TRBJ2-3, with D perhaps being TRBD1 or TRBD2 (6 bases each). This CDR3 has 18 residues. Germline CDR1 is GTSNPN and CDR2 is SVGIG (reference sequence). Trimming left V 4 bases short and J 5 bases short, with 28 bases between. The CDR3, as DNA: TGTGCCTGGATTCCTGGAGGGTGGGGGGCCGATTTGGGAGATACGCAGTATTTT. Translating gives CAWIPGGWGADLGDTQYF.

In this sample, this clone turned up once. The chain has TRBV28 and TRBJ1-1; D may be TRBD1 (6 bases). The germline CDR1 and CDR2 sequences are MDHEN and SYDVKM. There are 12 residues in the CDR3. The germline V and J ends were trimmed by 5 bases and 5 bases, with 9 bases remaining between them. CDR3 nucleotides: TGTGCCAGCAGTCTACAGGGAACTGAAGCTTTCTTT. It codes for CASSLQGTEAFF.

This chain uses TRBV21-1 with TRBJ2-6; the table assigns TRBD1, which was not confirmed against the DNA. TRBV21-1 counts as a pseudogene. The CDR3 extends over 16 amino acids. For the CDR3, the DNA is TGTGCCCTAAAGCTGGACAGGCAAACTGGGGCCAACGTCCTGACTTTC. Amino acids: CALKLDRQTGANVLTF.

V is TRBV2 and J is TRBJ2-6; D gene uncertain. The CDR3 runs to 14 residues. Per germline, CDR1 SNHLY and CDR2 FYNNEI. V was pared by 11 bases and J by 1 base, with 12 bases between. The CDR3: CAARPASGANVLTF. Written as DNA, the CDR3 is TGTGCCGCCAGGCCGGCTTCTGGGGCCAACGTCCTGACTTTC.

The chain is built from TRBV28 and TRBJ1-4, with 10 bases aligning to TRBD1. V was pared by 6 bases and J by 6 bases, with 7 bases of the junction left unmatched. The length of the CDR3 is 15 residues. Looked up from germline, CDR1 is MDHEN and CDR2 is SYDVKM. CDR3 in DNA: TGTGCCAGCAGGGGGACAGGGGTGAACTATGAAAAACTGTTTTTT. It is translated as CASRGTGVNYEKLFF.

The CDR3, as DNA: TGTGCCATCAGTGCGGGAAATTCACCCCTCCACTTT. It is translated as CAISAGNSPLHF. The chain carries TRBV10-3 and TRBJ1-6; unclear D gene. The CDR3 length is 12 residues. Germline CDR1 reads ENHRY; CDR2 reads SYGVKD. With 4 bases removed from V and 7 bases from J, the gap between germline ends came to 5 bases.

This clone has just one count. The rearrangement uses TRBV5-6 and TRBJ2-6; D gene unclear. The V gene lost 2 bases and the J gene lost 2 bases, with 5 bases spanning the gap. This CDR3 comprises 14 residues. Germline CDR1 and CDR2: SGHDT and YYEEEE. The CDR3 region is CASSLGTGANVLTF. The DNA for the CDR3 is TGTGCCAGCAGCTTAGGTACTGGGGCCAACGTCCTGACTTTC. Full variable domain (missing parts from reference TRBV5-6 and TRBJ2-6): DAGVTQSPTHLIKTRGQQVTLRCSPKSGHDTVSWYQQALGQGPQFIFQYYEEEERQRGNFPDRFSGHQFPNYSSELNVNALLLGDSALYLCASSLGTGANVLTFGAGSRLTVL.